The clone carrying this T cell receptor beta chain was counted a few times. No antigen is known for it. Per the germline V gene, CDR1 is SEHNR and CDR2 is FQNEAQ (reference sequence). The CDR3 is made up of 14 amino acids. Trimming removed 4 bases from V and 7 bases from J, with 17 bases in between. The data were obtained in a study of radiation and T cells in renal cell carcinoma. Study-level points and caveats: In nephrectomy-only tumors, top 100 clonotypes averaged roughly 45%, versus around 54% irradiated. Only small tumor regions of about 1 g were sampled.

Documented treatment: treatment-naive control, cytoreductive nephrectomy. TCRdb's copy holds only in-frame clones and misses some; the assay was immunoSEQ multiplex PCR. This sample has over 9,000 clones, with around three fifths found just once. The V call is TRBV7-9, the J call TRBJ2-7; D is possibly TRBD2 (7 bases). This clonotype was obtained from a man in his 60s with renal cell carcinoma. The sequencing used tumor tissue, collected from a patient whose treatment was nephrectomy without radiotherapy. The CDR3 loop is CASSSRGTTGEQYF. The CDR3, as DNA: TGTGCCAGCAGCTCAAGGGGGACTACAGGGGAGCAGTACTTC.